This record looks at one TCR beta chain sequence and its context. These data originate in a study of blood T cell repertoires in COVID-19. Study summary: Italy, Spain and the United States were the sources of the convalescent and acute COVID-19 samples. The cDNA or gDNA used as material had been derived from T cells, B-cell-depleted T cells, or PBMCs.

V gave up 3 bases and J gave up 7 bases; unmatched junction bases: 8. CDR3 length: 16 amino acids. Germline V gene lookup returns CDR1 SGHNT and CDR2 YYREEE (reference sequence). Per the original data handling: Amplifying reference gene primers gave estimates of nucleated cell counts. This table comes from immunoSEQ multiplex PCR, and its TCRdb copy is limited to in-frame clones, with some not included. V, J and clone size are those of that table, while D and trimming were read from the DNA. Among 55,000 or so clones listed, roughly four fifths were seen once. The sequence came from a human donor in a cohort sampled during active or convalescent COVID-19. The chain recombines TRBV5-4 with TRBJ1-4, with 11 bases identical to TRBD1. The sequenced sample was peripheral blood. DNA of the CDR3: TGTGCCAGCAGCTCGGGGGGGACAGGGGGAATTGAAAAACTGTTTTTT. Encoded protein: CASSSGGTGGIEKLFF.